This T cell receptor (beta chain) was obtained from a study of T cell responses to AZD1222 COVID-19 vaccine. Study context: Pooled together were second doses at about 4 or about 12 weeks.

Regarding this clone: Its cognate antigen is unknown.

Data came from immunoSEQ multiplex PCR; TCRdb stores just in-frame clones and leaves some out. Among some 89,000 clones listed, 90% were seen once. V trimming: 4 bases; J trimming: 4 bases; junction bases outside the gene matches: 6. The CDR3 totals 15 residues. From germline, CDR1 is SGHDT and CDR2 YYEEEE. Study-level results: Receipt of two AZD1222 doses was followed by a rise in Spike-specific TCR breadth and depth. Dominant CD4 TCR responses targeted spike regions 160-218 and 743-854. Unmutated regions of variants are reportedly targeted by nearly half of spike-specific TCRs.

Sequenced here: peripheral blood, sampled on day 0 of AZD1222 vaccination. This chain uses TRBV5-6 with TRBJ2-3, with 10 bases identical to TRBD1. This receptor was identified in an adult in good health. The CDR3 protein is CASSGDRGLSDTQYF. The CDR3 nucleotides are TGTGCCAGCAGCGGCGACAGGGGGCTGTCAGATACGCAGTATTTT.